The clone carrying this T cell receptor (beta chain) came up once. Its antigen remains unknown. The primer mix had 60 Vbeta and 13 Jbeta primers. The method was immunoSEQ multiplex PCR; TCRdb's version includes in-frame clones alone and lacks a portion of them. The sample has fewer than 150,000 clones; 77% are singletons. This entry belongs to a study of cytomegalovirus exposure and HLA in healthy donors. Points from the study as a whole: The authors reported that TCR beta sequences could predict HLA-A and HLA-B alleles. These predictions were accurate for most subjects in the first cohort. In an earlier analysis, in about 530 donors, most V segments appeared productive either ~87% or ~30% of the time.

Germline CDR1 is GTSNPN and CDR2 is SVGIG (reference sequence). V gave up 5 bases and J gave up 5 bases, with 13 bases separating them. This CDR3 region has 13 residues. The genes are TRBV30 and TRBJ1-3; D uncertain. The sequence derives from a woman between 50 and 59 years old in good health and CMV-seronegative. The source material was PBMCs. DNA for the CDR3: TGTGCCTGGGAGGGAGAACCAAGAAACACCATATATTTT. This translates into CAWEGEPRNTIYF.